Listed below are T cell receptor beta chains from one sample, sequenced in a study of long-term antiretroviral therapy in people with HIV. Assay used: immunoSEQ multiplex PCR; TCRdb lists only in-frame clones, some missing. The data show 31,000 or so clones, less than 90% seen once. The source was unsorted PBMCs, collected roughly 5 years before starting antiretroviral therapy. The receptors were gathered from a man in his fifties with HIV. The CDR3 runs from the conserved cysteine through the conserved F or W. D genes are given only for firm matches. Rows give clone size only sometimes, using once, few, many, or a class for an expanded clone.

>NA|few|TRBV19|TRBJ2-1
CASSIDGLGSYNEQFF
TGTGCCAGTAGTATAGATGGGTTGGGGTCCTACAATGAGCAGTTCTTC
>TRBD2|NA|TRBV28|TRBJ2-5
CASSPPTSGGGTQYF
TGTGCCAGCAGTCCGCCGACTAGCGGGGGAGGGACCCAGTACTTC
>TRBD1|NA|TRBV4-1|TRBJ2-7
CASSQGPGQGTYEQYF
TGCGCCAGCAGCCAGGGACCGGGACAGGGGACCTACGAGCAGTACTTC
>TRBD1|NA|TRBV19|TRBJ2-1
CASSIGQGVNEQFF
TGTGCCAGTAGTATTGGACAGGGGGTCAATGAGCAGTTCTTC
>NA|NA|TRBV5-1|TRBJ2-1
CASSFGGIGNNEQFF
TGCGCCAGCAGCTTTGGGGGAATAGGAAACAATGAGCAGTTCTTC
>NA|NA|TRBV9|TRBJ1-5
CASSPGGGSNQPQHF
TGTGCCAGCAGCCCGGGGGGAGGGAGCAATCAGCCCCAGCATTTT
>NA|NA|TRBV4-3|TRBJ2-1
CASSQPVRLAPYNEQFF
TGCGCCAGCAGCCAACCGGTAAGGCTGGCGCCATACAATGAGCAGTTCTTC
>NA|once|TRBV5-1|TRBJ2-7
CASKEGAEQYF
TGCGCCAGCAAGGAGGGGGCGGAGCAGTACTTC
>NA|once|TRBV7-3|TRBJ1-1
CASSLARVNTEAFF
TGTGCCAGCAGCTTGGCCCGGGTGAACACTGAAGCTTTCTTT
>NA|NA|TRBV15|TRBJ2-7
CATSPGSYEQYF
TGTGCCACCAGCCCAGGATCCTACGAGCAGTACTTC
>NA|NA|TRBV7-2|TRBJ2-2
CASSPPGTGELFF
TGTGCCAGCAGCCCCCCGGGGACCGGGGAGCTGTTTTTT
>NA|NA|TRBV9|TRBJ1-4
CASSVGGVPQVQRPEKLFF
TGTGCCAGCAGCGTAGGCGGGGTACCCCAGGTCCAGCGGCCTGAAAAACTGTTTTTT
>NA|NA|TRBV5-8|TRBJ1-1
CASSPYLDTEAFF
TGTGCCAGCAGCCCTTATTTGGACACTGAAGCTTTCTTT
>NA|NA|TRBV6-1|TRBJ2-5
CASRAGTQIQETQYF
TGTGCCAGCAGAGCCGGGACTCAGATACAAGAGACCCAGTACTTC
>NA|once|TRBV6-1|TRBJ1-6
CAISGAGDNSPLHF
TGTGCCATCTCAGGGGCAGGGGACAATTCACCCCTCCACTTT
>NA|NA|TRBV11-2|TRBJ1-2
CASRKWEGYTF
TGTGCCAGCAGGAAGTGGGAGGGCTACACCTTC
>TRBD1|NA|TRBV28|TRBJ1-2
CASSVTGRANYGYTF
TGTGCCAGCAGCGTGACAGGGCGAGCTAACTATGGCTACACCTTC
>NA|NA|TRBV30|TRBJ1-5
CAWSVRQGERNQPQHF
TGTGCCTGGAGTGTACGTCAAGGGGAACGCAATCAGCCCCAGCATTTT
>NA|NA|TRBV5-4|TRBJ2-5
CASSLRGEETQYF
TGTGCCAGCAGCTTGAGAGGGGAGGAGACCCAGTACTTC
>TRBD2|few|TRBV4-1|TRBJ2-3
CASSQVAGGGDTQYF
TGCGCCAGCAGCCAAGTAGCGGGAGGGGGGGATACGCAGTATTTT
>NA|NA|TRBV7-2|TRBJ1-6
CASSLPGPPLHF
TGTGCCAGCAGCTTGCCAGGTCCACCCCTCCACTTT
>NA|once|TRBV6-5|TRBJ2-7
CASSYSWGEQYF
TGTGCCAGCAGTTACTCTTGGGGCGAGCAGTACTTC
>NA|NA|TRBV6-1|TRBJ2-7
CAGRSQLGEQYF
TGTGCCGGACGATCACAGCTGGGCGAGCAGTACTTC
>NA|NA|TRBV28|TRBJ2-7
CASSVSGTASYEQYF
TGTGCCAGCAGTGTATCCGGGACGGCATCCTACGAGCAGTACTTC
>NA|NA|TRBV6-1|TRBJ2-1
CASREPAYNEQFF
TGTGCCAGCAGGGAACCCGCCTACAATGAGCAGTTCTTC
>NA|once|TRBV19|TRBJ1-6
CASSTYIQGYNSPLHF
TGTGCCAGTAGTACCTATATACAGGGTTATAATTCACCCCTCCACTTT
>NA|NA|TRBV6-1|TRBJ1-5
CASTITGGQPQHF
TGTGCCAGCACCATAACGGGGGGTCAGCCCCAGCATTTT
>TRBD2|NA|TRBV2|TRBJ2-7
CASREGGGPSYEQYF
TGTGCCAGCAGGGAGGGCGGGGGGCCCTCCTACGAGCAGTACTTC
>TRBD1|NA|TRBV18|TRBJ1-4
CASSLGQIPTNEKLFF
TGTGCCAGCTCTCTGGGACAGATTCCAACTAATGAAAAACTGTTTTTT